This is a list of T cell receptor beta chains from one sample in a study of T-cell memory formation after mild COVID-19. From the 5' RACE reads, TCRdb called clonotypes with MiXCR, one entry per CDR3 protein. The sample includes roughly 480,000 distinct CDR3 sequences, more than 20% of them seen just once. The material sequenced was PBMCs or a T cell subset sorted from them (not recorded which). These receptors all come from an adult woman who had mild COVID-19 (a few samples of this study predate the infection). Cell type and time point are not known. The conserved cysteine and the conserved F or W are not part of the CDR3 here. The order of the fields is V gene, CDR3 protein.

v_gene: TRBV29-1; CDR3aa: SVEENLSMNTEAF
v_gene: TRBV5-6; CDR3aa: ASSLVVPRSLAGDTGELF
v_gene: TRBV3-1; CDR3aa: ASSQGAGNEKLF
v_gene: TRBV4-1; CDR3aa: ASSPGWGSYNEQF
v_gene: TRBV7-6; CDR3aa: ASSLGRLAGSETQY
v_gene: TRBV6-6; CDR3aa: ASSYSNRGIPPLSGANVLT
v_gene: TRBV15; CDR3aa: ATSRDEAATVASTDTQY
v_gene: TRBV7-9; CDR3aa: ASSPDRVRSPLH
v_gene: TRBV20-1; CDR3aa: SAREQISYNSPLH
v_gene: TRBV28; CDR3aa: ASSLRRPGYEQY
v_gene: TRBV20-1; CDR3aa: SRTGLIPSSPLH
v_gene: TRBV20-1; CDR3aa: SAYRESQY
v_gene: TRBV2; CDR3aa: ASSGSAYNEQF
v_gene: TRBV6-5; CDR3aa: ASSDRLGDEQF
v_gene: TRBV20-1; CDR3aa: SPASSRETQY
v_gene: TRBV5-1; CDR3aa: ASSPGSSNQPQH
v_gene: TRBV20-1; CDR3aa: SATSGRANTGELF
v_gene: TRBV11-3; CDR3aa: ASSLYNSYEQY
v_gene: TRBV5-1; CDR3aa: ASSLPGRDSYNEQF
v_gene: TRBV7-2; CDR3aa: SSSLDFVYEQY
v_gene: TRBV6-1; CDR3aa: ASTLMDEQY
v_gene: TRBV5-6; CDR3aa: ASSGTGVGDTQY
v_gene: TRBV6-5; CDR3aa: ASSMAGVNYGYT
v_gene: TRBV6-4; CDR3aa: ASSDSSYNEQF
v_gene: TRBV4-2; CDR3aa: ASSQDSDRVGGNTTY
v_gene: TRBV4-3; CDR3aa: ASSQGRAGGYEQY
v_gene: TRBV12-3/TRBV12-4; CDR3aa: ASSPGLTSTDTQY
v_gene: TRBV5-1; CDR3aa: ASSNSRGAGETQY
v_gene: TRBV12-3/TRBV12-4; CDR3aa: ASSLAGIEQF
v_gene: TRBV5-1; CDR3aa: ASSLGLTSGGAADTQY
v_gene: TRBV5-4; CDR3aa: ASRIERTGELF
v_gene: TRBV20-1; CDR3aa: SARDHRRSLMTAEAF
v_gene: TRBV12-3/TRBV12-4; CDR3aa: ASSLWRASRDTQY
v_gene: TRBV6-2/TRBV6-3; CDR3aa: ASSWTGRTSTGELF
v_gene: TRBV6-4; CDR3aa: ASSETGGESNEQF
v_gene: TRBV12-3/TRBV12-4; CDR3aa: ASSIRERWDIQY
v_gene: TRBV7-8; CDR3aa: ASSLVLGQGVNQPQH
v_gene: TRBV9; CDR3aa: ASSPVSAELNEQF
v_gene: TRBV5-1; CDR3aa: ASSLETGGPTDTQY
v_gene: TRBV20-1; CDR3aa: SAGLAGELF
v_gene: TRBV7-2; CDR3aa: ASSNLDSILYEQY